One T cell receptor (beta chain) is described in this entry. Its specificity is not known. Deletions cut 5 bases from V and 4 bases from J, with 14 bases between. This CDR3 contains 15 residues. Per the germline V gene, CDR1 is SNHLY and CDR2 is FYNNEI. Uncultured naive and memory CD4+ T cells supplied DNA for deep TCR-beta sequencing. This table comes from immunoSEQ multiplex PCR, and its TCRdb copy is limited to in-frame clones, with some not included. The sample holds about 70,000 clones, around 87% seen once. The sample originates from a study of CD4 T cells in relation to SARS-CoV-2 and coronaviruses. Study conclusions and caveats: The assay detects memory recall responses, not culture-primed primary responses. Samples before the pandemic and after infection were not matched within any donor.

Unexposed donor CD4+ T cells date from about 2011-2018, before the COVID-19 pandemic. Naive and memory CD4+ T cells were separated from cryopreserved PBMCs. The sequence derives from a human donor in good health. The V and J genes are TRBV2 and TRBJ2-2; possibly TRBD1 for D (6 bases). The sequencing input was memory CD4+ T cells from PBMCs. The CDR3 region has the DNA TGTGCCAGCAGTAAACAGGGAATGGGCACCGGGGAGCTGTTTTTT. The encoded protein is CASSKQGMGTGELFF.